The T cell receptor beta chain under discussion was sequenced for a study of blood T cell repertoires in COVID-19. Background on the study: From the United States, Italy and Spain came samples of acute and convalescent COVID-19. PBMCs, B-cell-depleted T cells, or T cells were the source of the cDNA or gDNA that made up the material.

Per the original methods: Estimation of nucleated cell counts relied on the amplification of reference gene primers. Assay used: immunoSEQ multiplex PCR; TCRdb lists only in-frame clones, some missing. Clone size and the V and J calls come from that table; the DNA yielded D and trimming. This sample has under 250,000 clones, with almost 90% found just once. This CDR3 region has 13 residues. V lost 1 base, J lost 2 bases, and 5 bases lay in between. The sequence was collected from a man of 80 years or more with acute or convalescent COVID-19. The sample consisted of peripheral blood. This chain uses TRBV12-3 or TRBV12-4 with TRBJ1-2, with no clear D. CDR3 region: CASSLGQNYGYTF. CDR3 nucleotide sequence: TGTGCCAGCAGTTTAGGACAAAACTATGGCTACACCTTC.